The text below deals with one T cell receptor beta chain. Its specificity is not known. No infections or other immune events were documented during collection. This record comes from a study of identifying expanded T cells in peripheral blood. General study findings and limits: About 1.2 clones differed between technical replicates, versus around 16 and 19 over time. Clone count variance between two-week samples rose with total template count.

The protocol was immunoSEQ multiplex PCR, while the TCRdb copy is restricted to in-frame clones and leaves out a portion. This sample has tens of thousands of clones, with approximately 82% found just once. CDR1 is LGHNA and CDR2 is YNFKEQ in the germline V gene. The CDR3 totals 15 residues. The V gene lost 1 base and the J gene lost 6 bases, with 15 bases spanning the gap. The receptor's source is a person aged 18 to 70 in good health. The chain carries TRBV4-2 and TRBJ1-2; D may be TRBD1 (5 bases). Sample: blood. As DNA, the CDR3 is TGTGCCAGCAGCCAAGCGGGGGGGACGAGGAATGGCTACACCTTC. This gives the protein CASSQAGGTRNGYTF.